This record concerns one TCR beta chain sequence. The antigen is unknown. One entry per CDR3 protein results from TCRdb running MiXCR on the reads. The sample holds 250,000 to 300,000 distinct CDR3 sequences; roughly a fifth are singletons and the top ten take approximately 19%. This entry belongs to a study of T cell repertoires in cytomegalovirus infection. Study-level information: CMV epitopes that were recently identified and HLA-C-restricted were used alongside well-studied HLA-B-restricted ones. It was the public TCR beta signatures that indicated both CMV infection and matching HLA type. Study outcomes and limitations: Dominating the ex vivo response were TCR beta clonotypes that were CMV-specific and HLA-C-restricted.

The CDR3 consists of 16 residues. Germline CDR1 reads SGHVS; CDR2 reads FQNEAQ. Trimming shortened V by 2 bases and J by 3 bases, and 15 bases separated the two germline ends. The chain combines TRBV7-8 with TRBJ2-3, with D perhaps matching TRBD2 (6 bases). The sample consisted of cultured PBMCs, taken from culture after CMV antigen stimulation. This TCR derives from a human donor in good health (CMV status not recorded). Some clones in this sample may be carry-over from other donors' samples. CDR3 DNA sequence: TGTGCCAGCAGCTTACATGGCCCCGGGGGAACAGATACGCAGTATTTT. Protein: CASSLHGPGGTDTQYF.